The rows below give T cell receptor beta chains drawn from one sample of a study of blood T cell repertoires in COVID-19. Method: immunoSEQ multiplex PCR; TCRdb's copy keeps in-frame clones and lacks some. The top ten clones hold 2.3% of a sample with roughly 300,000 clones, roughly 93% of them seen once. Source material: PBMCs or T cells enriched from blood (not recorded which). The receptors shown here come from a woman aged 40 to 55 with acute COVID-19. Both conserved end residues are trimmed from each CDR3. Fields, in order: V gene, J gene, CDR3 protein.

v_gene: TRBV12-3/TRBV12-4; j_gene: TRBJ2-5; CDR3aa: ASSFYVETQY
v_gene: TRBV4-1; j_gene: TRBJ2-7; CDR3aa: ASSQGPGRSGGKGEQY
v_gene: TRBV24-1; j_gene: TRBJ2-3; CDR3aa: ATRGGRSTDTQY
v_gene: TRBV7-3; j_gene: TRBJ2-3; CDR3aa: ASSRTGGTDTQY
v_gene: TRBV12-3/TRBV12-4; j_gene: TRBJ2-7; CDR3aa: ASSPRDGPGQY
v_gene: TRBV9; j_gene: TRBJ2-5; CDR3aa: ASSAPPLEAQY
v_gene: TRBV19; j_gene: TRBJ1-2; CDR3aa: ASSLPGNHQSNT
v_gene: TRBV7-8; j_gene: TRBJ1-3; CDR3aa: ASSFAQGSGNTIY
v_gene: TRBV6-6; j_gene: TRBJ2-3; CDR3aa: ASSLKVADTQY
v_gene: TRBV13; j_gene: TRBJ2-2; CDR3aa: ASSLIFAGELF
v_gene: TRBV6-5; j_gene: TRBJ1-2; CDR3aa: ASSTRDTYGYT
v_gene: TRBV7-3; j_gene: TRBJ1-1; CDR3aa: ASSLKLWTEAF
v_gene: TRBV19; j_gene: TRBJ1-1; CDR3aa: ASSPRGATEAF
v_gene: TRBV24-1; j_gene: TRBJ2-1; CDR3aa: ATSGRKTSGRVYEQF
v_gene: TRBV7-9; j_gene: TRBJ1-1; CDR3aa: ASTLSAEAF
v_gene: TRBV6-6; j_gene: TRBJ1-1; CDR3aa: ASRNTGNPPNTEAF
v_gene: TRBV7-9; j_gene: TRBJ2-1; CDR3aa: ASSPENSGRADEQF
v_gene: TRBV7-2; j_gene: TRBJ2-2; CDR3aa: ASSLQSTRRIAGELF
v_gene: TRBV7-9; j_gene: TRBJ2-5; CDR3aa: ASSFSGTGLETQY
v_gene: TRBV6-2/TRBV6-3; j_gene: TRBJ1-5; CDR3aa: ASSYRVSNQPQH